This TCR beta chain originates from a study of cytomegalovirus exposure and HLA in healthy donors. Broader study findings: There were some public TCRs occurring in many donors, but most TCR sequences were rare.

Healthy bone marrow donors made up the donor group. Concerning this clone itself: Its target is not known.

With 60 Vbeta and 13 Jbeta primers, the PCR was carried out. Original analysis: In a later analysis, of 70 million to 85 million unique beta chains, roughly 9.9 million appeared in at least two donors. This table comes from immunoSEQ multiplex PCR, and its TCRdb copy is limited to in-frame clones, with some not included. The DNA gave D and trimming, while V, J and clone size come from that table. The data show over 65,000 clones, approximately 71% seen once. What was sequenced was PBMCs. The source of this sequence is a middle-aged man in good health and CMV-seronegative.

In nucleotides, the CDR3 is TGTGCCAGCAGCTCATCCCAGTATAGCAATCAGCCCCAGCATTTT. Translating it yields CASSSSQYSNQPQHF. The rearrangement joins TRBV7-8 to TRBJ1-5; D is undetermined. V gave up 4 bases and J gave up 0 bases, with 10 bases separating them. CDR1 and CDR2 from the germline V gene are SGHVS and FQNEAQ. The CDR3 loop spans 15 amino acids. Full variable domain (remainder filled in from reference TRBV7-8 and TRBJ1-5): GAGVSQSPRYKVAKRGQDVALRCDPISGHVSLFWYQQALGQGPEFLTYFQNEAQLDKSGLPSDRFFAERPEGSVSTLKIQRTQQEDSAVYLCASSSSQYSNQPQHFGDGTRLSIL.